This T cell receptor beta chain was captured in a study of T-cell memory formation after mild COVID-19. On this clonotype: Its specificity is not known.

Study observations and caveats: Later expanders leaned toward CD4+, whereas clones contracting from day 15 to 85 were balanced CD4/CD8.

cDNA libraries for TCR alpha and TCR beta, carrying sample barcodes and UMIs, came from 5'RACE with constant-segment primers. TCRdb recomputed calls from the 5' RACE reads with MiXCR, one row per CDR3 protein. Among about 140,000 distinct CDR3 sequences listed, roughly 15% were seen once. The receptor's source is an adult woman who had mild COVID-19 (a few samples of this study predate the infection). Cell type and time point are not known. The specimen was PBMCs or a T cell subset sorted from them (not recorded which).

This CDR3 is CASSLFGSGEQFF. The CDR3 DNA is TGTGCCAGCAGCCTTTTTGGGTCTGGTGAGCAGTTCTTC. The chain carries TRBV12-3 or TRBV12-4 and TRBJ2-1; D remains ambiguous. The CDR3 runs to 13 residues. V shed 6 bases and J shed 9 bases, with 15 bases lying between them.